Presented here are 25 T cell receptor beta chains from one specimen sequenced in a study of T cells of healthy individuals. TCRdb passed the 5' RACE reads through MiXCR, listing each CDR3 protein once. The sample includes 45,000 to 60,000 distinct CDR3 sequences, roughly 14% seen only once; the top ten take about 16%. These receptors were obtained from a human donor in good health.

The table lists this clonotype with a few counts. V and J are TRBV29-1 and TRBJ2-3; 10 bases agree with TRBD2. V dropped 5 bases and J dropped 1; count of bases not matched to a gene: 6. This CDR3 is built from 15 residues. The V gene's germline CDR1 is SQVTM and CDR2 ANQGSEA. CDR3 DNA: TGCAGCGTTAGGACTAGCGGCTTACGCACAGATACGCAGTATTTT. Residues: CSVRTSGLRTDTQYF.

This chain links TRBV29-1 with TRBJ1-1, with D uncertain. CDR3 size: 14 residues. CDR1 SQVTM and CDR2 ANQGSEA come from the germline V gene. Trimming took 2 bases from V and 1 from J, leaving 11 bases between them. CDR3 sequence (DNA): TGCAGCGTTGAAAGGTTTGAGGGGAACACTGAAGCTTTCTTT. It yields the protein CSVERFEGNTEAFF.

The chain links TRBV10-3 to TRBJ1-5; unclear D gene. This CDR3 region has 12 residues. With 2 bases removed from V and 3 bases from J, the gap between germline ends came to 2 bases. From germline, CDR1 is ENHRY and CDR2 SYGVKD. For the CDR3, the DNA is TGTGCCATCAGTGAGACCAATCAGCCCCAGCATTTT. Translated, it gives CAISETNQPQHF.

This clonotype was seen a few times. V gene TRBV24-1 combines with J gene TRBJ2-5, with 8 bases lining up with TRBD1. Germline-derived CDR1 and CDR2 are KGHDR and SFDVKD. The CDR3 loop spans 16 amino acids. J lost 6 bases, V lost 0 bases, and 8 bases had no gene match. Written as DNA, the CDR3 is TGTGCCACCAGTGATTTGCTTTGGACAGGGATTAAGACCCAGTACTTC. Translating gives CATSDLLWTGIKTQYF.

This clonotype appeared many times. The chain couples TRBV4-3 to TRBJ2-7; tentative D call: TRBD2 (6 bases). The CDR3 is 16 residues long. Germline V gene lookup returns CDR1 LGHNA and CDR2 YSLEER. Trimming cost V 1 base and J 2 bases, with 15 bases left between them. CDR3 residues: CASSQGGGNNPYEQYF. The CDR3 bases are TGCGCCAGCAGCCAAGGAGGAGGGAACAACCCCTACGAGCAGTACTTC.

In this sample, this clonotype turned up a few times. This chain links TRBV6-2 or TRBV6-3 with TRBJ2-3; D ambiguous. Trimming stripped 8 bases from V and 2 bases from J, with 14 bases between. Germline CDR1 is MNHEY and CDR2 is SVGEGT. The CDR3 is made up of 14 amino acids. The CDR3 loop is CASSPRQYTDTQYF. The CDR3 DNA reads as TGTGCCAGCTCTCCGCGGCAGTACACAGATACGCAGTATTTT.

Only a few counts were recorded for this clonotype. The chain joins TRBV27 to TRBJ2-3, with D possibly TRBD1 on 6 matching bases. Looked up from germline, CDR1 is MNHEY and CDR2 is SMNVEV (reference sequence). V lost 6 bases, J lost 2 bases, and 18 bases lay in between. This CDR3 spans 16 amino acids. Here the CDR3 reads CASRPTGTNPTDTQYF. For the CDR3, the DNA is TGTGCCAGCAGACCCACCGGGACAAACCCCACAGATACGCAGTATTTT.

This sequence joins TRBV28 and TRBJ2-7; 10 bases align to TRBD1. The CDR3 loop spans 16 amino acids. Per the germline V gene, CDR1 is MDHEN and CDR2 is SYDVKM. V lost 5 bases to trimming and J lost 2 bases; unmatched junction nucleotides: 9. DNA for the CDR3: TGTGCCAGCAGTGCCATAGGGACAGGGGTCCCCTACGAGCAGTACTTC. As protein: CASSAIGTGVPYEQYF.

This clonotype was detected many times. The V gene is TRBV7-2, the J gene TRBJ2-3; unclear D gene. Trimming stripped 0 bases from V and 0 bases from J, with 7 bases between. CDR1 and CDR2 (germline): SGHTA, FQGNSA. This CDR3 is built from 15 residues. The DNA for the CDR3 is TGTGCCAGCAGCTTAGCTGGTCTTAGCACAGATACGCAGTATTTT. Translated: CASSLAGLSTDTQYF.

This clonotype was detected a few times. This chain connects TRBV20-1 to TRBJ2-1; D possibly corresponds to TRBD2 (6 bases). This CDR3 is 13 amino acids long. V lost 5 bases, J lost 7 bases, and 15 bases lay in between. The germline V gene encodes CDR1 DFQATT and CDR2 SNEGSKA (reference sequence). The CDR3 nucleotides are TGCAGTGCTCACCTGACTAGATATAATGAGCAGTTCTTC. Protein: CSAHLTRYNEQFF.

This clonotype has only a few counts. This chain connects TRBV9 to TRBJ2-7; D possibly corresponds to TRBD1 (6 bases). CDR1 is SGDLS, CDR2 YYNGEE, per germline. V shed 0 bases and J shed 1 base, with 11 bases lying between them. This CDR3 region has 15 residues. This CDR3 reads CASSVEQGMSYEQYF. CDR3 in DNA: TGTGCCAGCAGCGTAGAGCAGGGGATGTCCTACGAGCAGTACTTC.

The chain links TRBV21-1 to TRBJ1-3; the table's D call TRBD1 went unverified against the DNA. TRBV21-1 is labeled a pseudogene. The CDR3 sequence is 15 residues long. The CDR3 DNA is TGTGCCAGCAGCAATGGGACGGAAGGAGGAAACACCATATATTTT. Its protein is CASSNGTEGGNTIYF.

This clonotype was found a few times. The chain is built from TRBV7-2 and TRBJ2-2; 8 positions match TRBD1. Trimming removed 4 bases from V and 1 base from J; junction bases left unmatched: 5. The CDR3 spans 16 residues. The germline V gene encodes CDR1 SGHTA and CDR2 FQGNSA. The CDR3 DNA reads TGTGCCAGCAGCTCAGACAGGGGCGAGAACACCGGGGAGCTGTTTTTT. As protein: CASSSDRGENTGELFF.

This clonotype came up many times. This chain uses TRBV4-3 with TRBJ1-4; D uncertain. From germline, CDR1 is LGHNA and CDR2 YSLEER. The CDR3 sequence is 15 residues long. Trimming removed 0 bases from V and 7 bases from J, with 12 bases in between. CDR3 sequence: CASSQDSLPSEKLFF. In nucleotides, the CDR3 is TGCGCCAGCAGCCAAGACAGCCTCCCGAGTGAAAAACTGTTTTTT.

The CDR3, as DNA: TGCAGTGTTCAACTACTAGCGGATCTCTACGAGCAGTACTTC. Translating gives CSVQLLADLYEQYF. The genes are TRBV20-1 and TRBJ2-7; 8 nucleotides line up with TRBD2. This CDR3 contains 14 residues. J gave up 3 bases and V 7 bases, and 11 bases lay outside the gene matches. The germline CDR1 and CDR2 sequences are DFQATT and SNEGSKA (reference sequence).

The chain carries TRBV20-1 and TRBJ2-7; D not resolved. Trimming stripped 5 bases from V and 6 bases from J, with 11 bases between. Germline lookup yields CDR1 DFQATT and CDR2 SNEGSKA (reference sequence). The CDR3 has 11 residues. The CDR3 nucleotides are TGCAGTGCTGGTTCCTCCATCGAGCAGTACTTC. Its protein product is CSAGSSIEQYF.

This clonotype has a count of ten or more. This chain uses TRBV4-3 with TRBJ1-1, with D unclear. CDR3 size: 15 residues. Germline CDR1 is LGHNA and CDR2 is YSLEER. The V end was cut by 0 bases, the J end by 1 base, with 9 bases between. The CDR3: CASSQEVAGNTEAFF. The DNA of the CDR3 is TGCGCCAGCAGCCAAGAAGTGGCCGGGAACACTGAAGCTTTCTTT.

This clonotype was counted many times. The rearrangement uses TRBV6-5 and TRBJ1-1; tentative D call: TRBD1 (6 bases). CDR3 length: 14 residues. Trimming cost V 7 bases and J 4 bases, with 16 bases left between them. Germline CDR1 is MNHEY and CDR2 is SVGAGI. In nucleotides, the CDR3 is TGTGCCAGCACACGGAGGGGGTGGAGCACTGAAGCTTTCTTT. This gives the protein CASTRRGWSTEAFF.

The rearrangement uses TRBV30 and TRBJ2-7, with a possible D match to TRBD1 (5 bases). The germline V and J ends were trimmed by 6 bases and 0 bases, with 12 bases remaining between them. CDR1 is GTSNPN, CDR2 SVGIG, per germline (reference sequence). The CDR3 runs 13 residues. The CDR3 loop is CACNRQNSYEQYF. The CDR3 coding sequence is TGTGCCTGCAACCGACAGAACTCCTACGAGCAGTACTTC.

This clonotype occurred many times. The CDR3 loop reads CASSQSRGVNIQYF. CDR3 bases: TGTGCCAGCAGCCAGTCCAGGGGAGTAAACATTCAGTACTTC. The V call is TRBV5-4, the J call TRBJ2-4; weak D call: TRBD1 (6 bases). This CDR3 is 14 amino acids long. Germline CDR1 and CDR2: SGHNT and YYREEE (reference sequence). Trimming cost V 4 bases and J 6 bases, with 14 bases left between them.

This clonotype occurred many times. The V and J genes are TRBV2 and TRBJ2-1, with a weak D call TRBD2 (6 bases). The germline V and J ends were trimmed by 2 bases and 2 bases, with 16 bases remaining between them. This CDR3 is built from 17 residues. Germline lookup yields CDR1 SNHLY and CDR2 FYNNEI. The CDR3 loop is CASSETPTGLAYNEQFF. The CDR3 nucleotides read TGTGCCAGCAGTGAAACTCCGACGGGACTGGCCTACAATGAGCAGTTCTTC.

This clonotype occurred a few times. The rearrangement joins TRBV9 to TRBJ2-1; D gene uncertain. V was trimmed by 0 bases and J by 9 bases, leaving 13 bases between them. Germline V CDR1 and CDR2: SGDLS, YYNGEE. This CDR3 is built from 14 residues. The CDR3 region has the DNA TGTGCCAGCAGCGTAGCTGGGGAAGAGGCTGAGCAGTTCTTC. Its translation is CASSVAGEEAEQFF.

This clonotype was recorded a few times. CDR3 sequence (DNA): TGCAGTGCCGGGACAGGGGCCCAGGTCAATCAGCCCCAGCATTTT. Translated: CSAGTGAQVNQPQHF. This chain links TRBV20-1 with TRBJ1-5, with TRBD1 matching 10 bases. Germline V gene data show CDR1 as DFQATT and CDR2 as SNEGSKA (reference sequence). V trimming: 6 bases; J trimming: 3 bases; junction bases outside the gene matches: 8. The CDR3 covers 15 residues.

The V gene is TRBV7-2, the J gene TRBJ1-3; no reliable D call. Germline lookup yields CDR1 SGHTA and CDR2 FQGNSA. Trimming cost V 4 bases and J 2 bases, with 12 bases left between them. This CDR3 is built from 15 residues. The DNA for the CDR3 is TGTGCCAGCAGCTCCCGGACTGGGGCTGGAAACACCATATATTTT. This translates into CASSSRTGAGNTIYF.

CDR3 DNA sequence: TGTGCCATCAGTGAAGCGGGGGCCTACAATGAGCAGTTCTTC. Translated, it gives CAISEAGAYNEQFF. The chain employs TRBV10-3 and TRBJ2-1, with 8 bases fitting TRBD2. V lost 3 bases to trimming and J lost 2 bases; unmatched junction nucleotides: 0. CDR3 size: 14 residues. Germline CDR1 ENHRY, CDR2 SYGVKD.